Each of the 12 T cell receptor beta chains below was sequenced from the same sample in a study of CD8+CD57+ T cells in acquired aplastic anemia. Genomic DNA constituted the template upon which TCR beta VDJ and CDR3 profiling was performed. TCRdb redid the calling of the reads with MiXCR, one entry per CDR3 protein. The repertoire consists of 200,000 to 250,000 distinct CDR3 sequences, with about half occurring once and the leading ten covering 20%. Patients selected for sequencing had displayed CD8+CD57+ cell expansion by flow cytometry. The specimen sequenced was sorted CD4+, CD8+, or CD8+CD57+ T cells (not recorded which) from PBMCs. These receptors were obtained from a human donor with aplastic anemia.

The chain is built from TRBV7-2 and TRBJ2-7, with 11 bases that match TRBD2. This CDR3 has 14 residues. J gave up 3 bases and V 11 bases, and 9 bases lay outside the gene matches. Per germline, CDR1 SGHTA and CDR2 FQGNSA. CDR3 coding DNA: TGTGCCGCTACGACTAGCGGGGTATTCTACGAGCAGTACGTC. Translation: CAATTSGVFYEQYV.

This sequence joins TRBV20-1 and TRBJ1-1; 7 bases are shared with TRBD1. The CDR3 is 15 amino acids. Germline CDR1 is DFQATT and CDR2 is SNEGSKA (reference sequence). Losses at the gene ends were 3 bases for V and 0 bases for J; bases not matched to a gene: 7. The CDR3 loop reads CSASRDSEMNTEAFF. CDR3 coding DNA: TGCAGTGCTAGTAGGGACAGCGAAATGAACACTGAAGCTTTCTTT.

This clonotype was observed at least ten times. V usage is TRBV2 and J usage is TRBJ1-1, with D tentatively TRBD1 (5 bases). CDR3 size: 14 residues. Germline loops: CDR1 SNHLY, CDR2 FYNNEI. With 8 bases removed from V and 1 base from J, the gap between germline ends came to 14 bases. The CDR3 loop is CASGSYRGNTEAFF. The CDR3 coding sequence is TGTGCCAGCGGGTCGTATAGGGGGAACACTGAAGCTTTCTTT.

The sample holds a few counts of this clonotype. The J gene is TRBJ2-2, the V gene TRBV6-2 or TRBV6-3; TRBD1 agrees at 7 bases. J was trimmed by 2 bases and V by 4 bases; bases with no gene match: 4. This CDR3 has 15 residues. CDR1 is MNHEY, CDR2 SVGEGT, per germline. The CDR3 region is CASSLYRGNTGELFF. DNA for the CDR3: TGTGCCAGCAGTTTATACAGGGGAAACACCGGGGAGCTGTTTTTT.

This clonotype has at least ten counts. The chain recombines TRBV6-6 with TRBJ2-7; either TRBD1 or TRBD2 may supply D (6 bases each). CDR1 and CDR2 (germline): MNHNY, SVGAGI (reference sequence). The V end was cut by 6 bases, the J end by 5 bases, with 17 bases between. CDR3 size: 14 residues. CDR3 in amino acids: CASRIQGLGDEQYF. For the CDR3, the DNA is TGTGCCAGCAGGATACAGGGACTGGGGGACGAGCAGTACTTC.

The chain is built from TRBV28 and TRBJ1-4; D ambiguous. This CDR3 is built from 14 residues. The V gene lost 6 bases and the J gene lost 12 bases, with 20 bases spanning the gap. Germline CDR1 MDHEN, CDR2 SYDVKM. The CDR3 region has the DNA TGTGCCAGCAGCGAGCAGCCGTGGCCCTGGGAACTGTTTTTT. It codes for CASSEQPWPWELFF.

The rearrangement links TRBV19 to TRBJ1-2; TRBD1 agrees at 7 bases. Germline values: CDR1 LNHDA, CDR2 SQIVND (reference sequence). V was clipped by 4 bases and J by 8 bases; unmatched bases: 10. This CDR3 has 14 amino acids. The CDR3 region is CASSTEQGRWGYTF. CDR3 DNA: TGTGCCAGTAGTACCGAACAGGGGAGGTGGGGCTACACCTTC.

In nucleotides, the CDR3 is TGCAGTGCTACCGGGACAGGGAGTCTAGGCTACACCTTC. It specifies CSATGTGSLGYTF. The V call is TRBV20-1, the J call TRBJ1-2, with 9 bases that match TRBD1. Germline assignment: CDR1 DFQATT and CDR2 SNEGSKA (reference sequence). This CDR3 has 13 amino acids. V dropped 4 bases and J dropped 8; count of bases not matched to a gene: 8.

This clonotype has at least ten counts. The V gene is TRBV12-3 or TRBV12-4, the J gene TRBJ1-6; weak D call: TRBD1 (5 bases). The CDR3 has 15 amino acids. V gave up 3 bases and J gave up 6 bases, with 12 bases separating them. This chain's CDR3 is CASSFGGTFNSPLHF. The CDR3 bases are TGTGCCAGCAGTTTCGGGGGTACCTTTAATTCACCCCTCCACTTT.

The gene calls are TRBV11-2 and TRBJ2-7, with D possibly matching TRBD1 (5 bases). Germline CDR1 SGHAT, CDR2 FQNNGV. V lost 5 bases to trimming and J lost 2 bases, with 16 bases between them. This CDR3 is built from 15 residues. CDR3 sequence reads: CASSIQDAQTYEQYF. The DNA for the CDR3 is TGTGCCAGCAGCATACAGGACGCCCAAACCTACGAGCAGTACTTC.

The chain carries TRBV29-1 and TRBJ2-5; D gene unclear. The CDR3 runs to 13 residues. V lost 6 bases and J 0 bases, leaving 11 bases between the germline ends. Germline V gene lookup returns CDR1 SQVTM and CDR2 ANQGSEA. CDR3 protein: CSVYQENQETQYF. The CDR3 DNA reads as TGCAGCGTGTACCAGGAGAACCAAGAGACCCAGTACTTC.

About this clonotype itself: This may come from a read error, since a much larger clone is one base off. CDR3 sequence (DNA): TGCGCCAGCAGCCGTCAGGGGGGGTACAATGAGCAGTTCTTC. Its translation is CASSRQGGYNEQFF. The V gene is TRBV5-1, the J gene TRBJ2-1; D tentatively fits TRBD1 or TRBD2 (7 bases each). Between the trimmed V and J ends, which lost 4 bases and 4 bases, there was a span of 12 bases. CDR1 and CDR2 (germline): SGHRS, YFSETQ. The CDR3 covers 14 residues.